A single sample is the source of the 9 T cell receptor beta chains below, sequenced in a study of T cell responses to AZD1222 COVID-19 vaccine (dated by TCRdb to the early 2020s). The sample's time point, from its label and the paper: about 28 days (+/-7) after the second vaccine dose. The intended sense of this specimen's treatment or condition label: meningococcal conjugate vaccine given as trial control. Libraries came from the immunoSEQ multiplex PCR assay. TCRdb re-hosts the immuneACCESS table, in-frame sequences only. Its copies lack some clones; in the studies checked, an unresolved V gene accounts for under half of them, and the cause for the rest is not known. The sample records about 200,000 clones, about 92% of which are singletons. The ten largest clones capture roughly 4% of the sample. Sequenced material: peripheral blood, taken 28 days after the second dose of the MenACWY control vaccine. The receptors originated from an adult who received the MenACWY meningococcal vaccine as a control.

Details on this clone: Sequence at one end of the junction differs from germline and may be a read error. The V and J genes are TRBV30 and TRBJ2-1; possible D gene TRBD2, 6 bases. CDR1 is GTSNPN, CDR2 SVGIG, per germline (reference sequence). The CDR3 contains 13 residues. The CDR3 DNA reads TGTGCCTGCCACGGGGGTAGCAGACATGAGCGGTTCTTC. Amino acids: CACHGGSRHERFF.

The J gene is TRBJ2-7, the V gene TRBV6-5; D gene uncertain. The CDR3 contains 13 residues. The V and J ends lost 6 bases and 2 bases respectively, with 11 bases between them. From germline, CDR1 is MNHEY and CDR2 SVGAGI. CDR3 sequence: CASSRALTYEQYF. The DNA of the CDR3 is TGTGCCAGCAGCAGAGCCCTGACCTACGAGCAGTACTTC.

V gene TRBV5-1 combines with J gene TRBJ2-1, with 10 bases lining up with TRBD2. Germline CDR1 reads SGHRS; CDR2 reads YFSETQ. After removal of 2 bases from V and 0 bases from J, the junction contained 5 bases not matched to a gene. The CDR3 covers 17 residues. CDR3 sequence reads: CASSFPPSGSSYNEQFF. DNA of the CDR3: TGCGCCAGCAGCTTTCCTCCTAGCGGGAGCTCCTACAATGAGCAGTTCTTC. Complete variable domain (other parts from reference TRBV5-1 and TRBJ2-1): KAGVTQTPRYLIKTRGQQVTLSCSPISGHRSVSWYQQTPGQGLQFLFEYFSETQRNKGNFPGRFSGRQFSNSRSEMNVSTLELGDSALYLCASSFPPSGSSYNEQFFGPGTRLTVL.

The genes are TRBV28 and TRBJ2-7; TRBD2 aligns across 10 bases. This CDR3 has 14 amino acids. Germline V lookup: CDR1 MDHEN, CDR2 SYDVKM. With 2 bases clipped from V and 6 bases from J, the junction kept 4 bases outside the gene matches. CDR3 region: CASSLGLAGAEQYF. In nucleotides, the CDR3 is TGTGCCAGCAGTTTAGGCCTAGCGGGAGCCGAGCAGTACTTC.

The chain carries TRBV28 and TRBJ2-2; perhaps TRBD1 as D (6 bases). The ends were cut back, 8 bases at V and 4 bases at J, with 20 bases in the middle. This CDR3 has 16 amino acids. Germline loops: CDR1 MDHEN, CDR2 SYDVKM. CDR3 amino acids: CASGIRGGVTTGELFF. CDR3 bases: TGTGCCAGCGGAATTCGAGGGGGAGTCACCACCGGGGAGCTGTTTTTT.

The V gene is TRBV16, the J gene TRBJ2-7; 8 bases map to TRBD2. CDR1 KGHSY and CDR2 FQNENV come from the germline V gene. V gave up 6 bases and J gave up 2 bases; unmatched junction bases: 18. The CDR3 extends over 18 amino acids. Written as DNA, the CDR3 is TGTGCCAGCAGACCGCCAGGACTAGCCTCCCTCGTCACCTACGAGCAGTACTTC. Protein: CASRPPGLASLVTYEQYF.

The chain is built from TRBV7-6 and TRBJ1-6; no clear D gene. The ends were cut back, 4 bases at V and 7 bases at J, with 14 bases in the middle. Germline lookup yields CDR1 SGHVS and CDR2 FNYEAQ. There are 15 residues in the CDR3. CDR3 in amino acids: CASSSSGPENSPLHF. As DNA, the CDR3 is TGTGCCAGCAGCTCCTCCGGGCCAGAGAATTCACCCCTCCACTTT.

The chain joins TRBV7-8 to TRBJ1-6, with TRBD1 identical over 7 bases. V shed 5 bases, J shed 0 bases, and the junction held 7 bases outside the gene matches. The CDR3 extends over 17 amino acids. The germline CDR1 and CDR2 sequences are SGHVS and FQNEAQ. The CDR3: CASSIKTGSSYNSPLHF. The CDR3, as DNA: TGTGCCAGCAGCATAAAGACAGGGAGCTCCTATAATTCACCCCTCCACTTT.

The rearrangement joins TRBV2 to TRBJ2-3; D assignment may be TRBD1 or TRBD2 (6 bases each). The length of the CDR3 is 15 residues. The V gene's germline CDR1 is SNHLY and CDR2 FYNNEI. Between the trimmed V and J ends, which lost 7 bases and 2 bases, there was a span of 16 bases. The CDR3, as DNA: TGTGCCAGCACCCCCCCGGGGGCTAACACAGATACGCAGTATTTT. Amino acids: CASTPPGANTDTQYF.